This T cell receptor (beta chain) is from a study of early T cells in non-severe SARS-CoV-2 infection listed by TCRdb under 2021. For the study in its entirety: Bulk RNA from unsorted whole blood was used for TCR sequencing, so alpha and beta chains could not be paired.

Receptor libraries were prepared by 5' RACE. Instrument on record: NextSeq 500. Unique molecular identifiers were attached to individual cDNA molecules in the TCR library protocol so that sequencing error and PCR bias could be corrected. Both TCR alpha and beta chains were sequenced, and tight co-correlation was observed between alpha and beta sequence abundances in each sample. Concerning the study's data processing: Decombinator V4 was used to annotate the V gene, J gene and CDR3 of the TCR sequences. Expanded TCRs were defined as changing significantly between any two time points under a Poisson model with p below 0.0001. Abundances of TCRs were expressed as counts per million after normalisation to the total number of TCRs sequenced in each sample. MAIT TCRs were defined by TRAV1-2 paired with TRAJ12, TRAJ20 or TRAJ33, and iNKT TCRs by TRAV10 paired with TRAJ18. VDJdb, accessed 1 November 2021, was searched for CMV, EBV and SARS-CoV-2 annotated TCRs, with TCRs annotated for multiple antigens excluded. TCRdb trimmed public reads at Q25 via fastp, called clones via MiXCR and kept in-frame beta chains. Entries are consolidated by CDR3 protein sequence, retaining the most common genes and DNA. What appears here as the V and J calls and clone size reflects TCRdb's work, not the paper's. Across this sample there are 30,000 or so distinct CDR3 sequences, with less than 6.5% seen only once. The ten largest clones add up to 3.5% to 5.5% of the sample.

Overall study outcomes, separate from this receptor: VDJdb matching was skewed toward anti-spike CD8 responses and likely underestimated virus-specific expansions by missing private and CD4 specificities.

This clonotype was counted many times. No cognate antigen has been identified for it. No much larger clone is present one base from it, and per-base qualities are unavailable. A case-control design nested within a healthcare worker cohort in London, UK, was used, with weekly nasopharyngeal swab PCR tests and blood sampling performed. Between 23 and 31 March 2020, the week of the UK lockdown, healthcare workers were enrolled and then followed up weekly for as long as 16 weeks. Via the germline V gene, CDR1 is SGHTA and CDR2 FQGNSA. Taken from cysteine to phenylalanine, the CDR3 has 16 residues. Only the CDR3 DNA is retained, 48 bases long and in frame from the first base. V loses 0 bases of germline sequence and J loses 2 bases, and the interval between the two ends is 14 bases.

The sequence is built from TRBV7-2 and TRBJ2-7; no confident D gene assignment can be made. The clonotype originates from an adult who was a healthcare worker with PCR-confirmed SARS-CoV-2 infection or an uninfected control (not recorded which). Sequences were obtained from whole blood. The nucleotide sequence is given as TGTGCCAGCAGCTTAGCGGGTACGGGTGCGGCCTACGAGCAGTACTTC. Translated, it gives CASSLAGTGAAYEQYF.